These 29 T cell receptor beta chains came from one sample sequenced in a study of T cell responses to AZD1222 COVID-19 vaccine. Profiling relied on immunoSEQ multiplex PCR, and the TCRdb table lists in-frame clones only, not all of them. The sample holds around 110,000 clones, 87% seen once. Sequenced material: peripheral blood, taken on day 0 of AZD1222 vaccination. Receptors originate from an adult in good health.

This rearrangement joins TRBV7-7 to TRBJ2-5; D ambiguous. CDR3 length: 13 residues. V was cut by 3 bases and J by 7 bases, with 12 bases left in between. Germline V gene sequence: CDR1 SSHAT, CDR2 FNYEAQ (reference sequence). CDR3 in DNA: TGTGCCAGCAGCTTGGACCTTACGGGGACCCAGTACTTC. This translates into CASSLDLTGTQYF.

The chain is built from TRBV6-5 and TRBJ1-2; a weak D match, TRBD1 (6 bases). CDR1 MNHEY and CDR2 SVGAGI come from the germline V gene. This CDR3 contains 13 residues. The V gene lost 6 bases and the J gene lost 4 bases, with 12 bases spanning the gap. The CDR3 DNA sequence: TGTGCCAGCAGAATAGCAGGGGTCTATGGCTACACCTTC. It encodes CASRIAGVYGYTF.

The CDR3, as DNA: TGTGCCAGCAGCCAAGAGACCTTTAGGGGGAATTCACCCCTCCACTTT. It encodes CASSQETFRGNSPLHF. V gene TRBV3-1 (or the pseudogene TRBV3-2) combines with J gene TRBJ1-6, with D perhaps TRBD1 (6 bases). The V and J ends lost 0 bases and 7 bases respectively, with 13 bases between them. This CDR3 comprises 16 residues. The germline V gene encodes CDR1 LGHDT and CDR2 YNNKEL (reference sequence).

This clone has only a few counts. In DNA form, the CDR3 reads TGTGCCAGCAGTTTAGGAGACTATGGCTACACCTTC. As protein: CASSLGDYGYTF. V and J are TRBV28 and TRBJ1-2; no firm D call. The CDR3 sequence is 12 residues long. Germline loops: CDR1 MDHEN, CDR2 SYDVKM. V gave up 2 bases and J gave up 3 bases, with 4 bases separating them.

The chain recombines TRBV6-5 with TRBJ1-1; D not resolved. V lost 7 bases, J lost 4 bases, and 13 bases lay in between. The V gene's germline CDR1 is MNHEY and CDR2 SVGAGI. The CDR3 has 13 residues. In DNA, the CDR3 is TGTGCCAGCAAGAGGGTGGCCGGCACTGAAGCTTTCTTT. Residues: CASKRVAGTEAFF.

This chain uses TRBV28 with TRBJ2-4; no clear D. Trimming took off 7 bases at V and 0 bases at J, with 7 bases between the two ends. CDR3 size: 13 residues. Germline V CDR1 and CDR2: MDHEN, SYDVKM. For the CDR3, the DNA is TGTGCCAGCAATGCCCTAGCCAAAAACATTCAGTACTTC. Protein sequence: CASNALAKNIQYF.

The J gene is TRBJ1-5, the V gene TRBV5-4; no reliable D call. The CDR3 runs 13 residues. The V and J ends lost 4 bases and 4 bases respectively, with 9 bases between them. Germline loops: CDR1 SGHNT, CDR2 YYREEE (reference sequence). CDR3 sequence reads: CASSPDTNQPQHF. The CDR3 DNA reads TGTGCCAGCAGCCCTGATACGAATCAGCCCCAGCATTTT.

The chain has TRBV13 and TRBJ1-5; perhaps TRBD1 as D (5 bases). V lost 0 bases and J lost 9, with 9 bases in between. Germline V gives CDR1 PRHDT, CDR2 FYEKMQ (reference sequence). The CDR3 is made up of 13 amino acids. CDR3: CASSLGGTPPQHF. The DNA for the CDR3 is TGTGCCAGCAGCTTAGGAGGGACCCCGCCCCAGCATTTT.

This chain links TRBV3-1 (or the pseudogene TRBV3-2) with TRBJ1-3; D ambiguous. Germline V gene lookup returns CDR1 LGHDT and CDR2 YNNKEL (reference sequence). Trimming left V 4 bases short and J 0 bases short, with 13 bases between. This CDR3 region has 16 residues. CDR3 region: CASSPSRTSSGNTIYF. CDR3 nucleotides: TGTGCCAGCAGCCCCTCTAGGACGAGCTCTGGAAACACCATATATTTT.

The chain combines TRBV28 with TRBJ2-7; TRBD1 aligns across 7 bases. Germline loops: CDR1 MDHEN, CDR2 SYDVKM. The CDR3 has 14 amino acids. V lost 5 bases and J lost 0; bases outside the gene matches: 4. The CDR3 DNA reads TGTGCCAGCAGTATAGGACAGGACTCCTACGAGCAGTACTTC. Encoded protein: CASSIGQDSYEQYF.

The count of this clone is one. This chain uses TRBV10-3 with TRBJ2-1, with TRBD2 matching 10 bases. The CDR3 contains 15 residues. The germline gives CDR1 ENHRY, CDR2 SYGVKD. J gave up 0 bases and V 8 bases, and 4 bases lay outside the gene matches. CDR3 sequence (DNA): TGTGCCATCGGATCTAGCGGGAGCTCCTACAATGAGCAGTTCTTC. Protein: CAIGSSGSSYNEQFF.

For the CDR3, the DNA is TGTGCCAGAGATAAGTGGGCTCCTTATGGCTACACCTTC. Its translation: CARDKWAPYGYTF. The chain carries TRBV30 and TRBJ1-2; D unresolved. V shed 8 bases and J shed 5 bases, with 18 bases lying between them. CDR3 length: 13 residues. CDR1 and CDR2 from the germline V gene are GTSNPN and SVGIG (reference sequence).

The CDR3 DNA sequence: TGTGCCAGCAGCCAAGAAGGGACTAGCGGGCCCGGGGAGCAGTTCTTC. It is translated as CASSQEGTSGPGEQFF. The chain has TRBV4-2 and TRBJ2-1; TRBD2 matches 12 bases. The CDR3 has 16 amino acids. J gave up 10 bases and V 0 bases, and 7 bases lay outside the gene matches. Germline-derived CDR1 and CDR2 are LGHNA and YNFKEQ.

This chain connects TRBV28 to TRBJ1-6; no firm D call. Trimming left V 2 bases short and J 0 bases short, with 8 bases between. The CDR3 loop spans 16 amino acids. Per germline, CDR1 MDHEN and CDR2 SYDVKM. The CDR3 nucleotides read TGTGCCAGCAGTTTACCGGGAAGCTCCTATAATTCACCCCTCCACTTT. It translates to CASSLPGSSYNSPLHF.

The V gene is TRBV14, the J gene TRBJ2-7, with a possible D match to TRBD2 (6 bases). This CDR3 has 18 amino acids. V was shortened by 3 bases and J by 0 bases, with 21 bases between the two germline ends. CDR1 is SGHDN and CDR2 is FVKESK in the germline V gene. The CDR3 DNA sequence: TGTGCCAGCAGCCAGGGTGTCGTGGGACGGGGGAACTCCTACGAGCAGTACTTC. Amino acid sequence: CASSQGVVGRGNSYEQYF.

This clone showed up just once. The chain couples TRBV3-1 (or the pseudogene TRBV3-2) to TRBJ2-2, with TRBD1 identical over 7 bases. The germline V gene has CDR1 LGHDT and CDR2 YNNKEL (reference sequence). This CDR3 is built from 22 residues. V lost 3 bases to trimming and J lost 5 bases; unmatched junction nucleotides: 27. DNA for the CDR3: TGTGCCAGCAGCCAGCCAGGGGAAAAAAGCTGTCCGGGACAGTCCTCAACCGGGGAGCTGTTTTTT. Translated, it gives CASSQPGEKSCPGQSSTGELFF.

This sequence joins TRBV15 and TRBJ1-1; D might be TRBD1 (5 bases). Germline CDR1 LNHNV, CDR2 YYDKDF (reference sequence). The V end lost 4 bases, the J end lost 0 bases, and 9 bases lay between the germline ends. This CDR3 is built from 14 residues. The CDR3, as DNA: TGTGCCACCAGCACCAGGGTTTTGAACACTGAAGCTTTCTTT. Its protein product is CATSTRVLNTEAFF. Supplemented by reference TRBV15 and TRBJ1-1, the full variable domain reads DAMVIQNPRYQVTQFGKPVTLSCSQTLNHNVMYWYQQKSSQAPKLLFHYYDKDFNNEADTPDNFQSRRPNTSFCFLDIRSPGLGDTAMYLCATSTRVLNTEAFFGQGTRLTVV.

V and J are TRBV27 and TRBJ2-3; D is undetermined. From germline, CDR1 is MNHEY and CDR2 SMNVEV (reference sequence). V lost 3 bases and J lost 6, with 10 bases in between. The length of the CDR3 is 13 residues. The CDR3 loop is CASSFRRFDTQYF. The CDR3 coding sequence is TGTGCCAGCAGTTTTCGGAGATTCGATACGCAGTATTTT.

The V gene is TRBV6-5, the J gene TRBJ1-2, with a tentative D call TRBD1 (5 bases). The CDR3 is made up of 13 amino acids. The V and J ends lost 5 bases and 8 bases respectively, with 15 bases between them. Germline values: CDR1 MNHEY, CDR2 SVGAGI. The CDR3 bases are TGTGCCAGCAGTCCGGGACCCCCGGCGGGCTACACCTTC. Protein product: CASSPGPPAGYTF.

The chain has TRBV12-3 or TRBV12-4 and TRBJ1-2, with 8 bases fitting TRBD1. With 8 bases clipped from V and 6 bases from J, the junction kept 5 bases outside the gene matches. This CDR3 region has 12 residues. The CDR3 nucleotides are TGTGCCAGCCTTGGACAGGGCCATGGCTACACCTTC. Translating it yields CASLGQGHGYTF.

The chain combines TRBV6-5 with TRBJ1-1; the D gene is possibly TRBD1 (6 bases). The length of the CDR3 is 14 residues. V was pared by 7 bases and J by 4 bases, with 16 bases between. Germline loops: CDR1 MNHEY, CDR2 SVGAGI. In DNA, the CDR3 is TGTGCCAGCACTGCAGGGGTTATCGGCACTGAAGCTTTCTTT. This encodes CASTAGVIGTEAFF.

This chain links TRBV7-3 with TRBJ1-5; TRBD1 agrees at 10 bases. The CDR3 totals 17 residues. Germline trimming cut 0 bases from V and 2 bases from J; bases unmatched to any gene: 4. CDR1 and CDR2 from the germline V gene are SGHTA and FQGTGA. The CDR3 DNA reads as TGTGCCAGCAGCTTAACGTGGGACAGGGGAGGCAATCAGCCCCAGCATTTT. This translates into CASSLTWDRGGNQPQHF.

V usage is TRBV12-3 or TRBV12-4 and J usage is TRBJ2-4; TRBD1 agrees at 12 bases. V gave up 1 base and J gave up 16 bases; unmatched junction bases: 5. The CDR3 has 13 residues. CDR3 loop: CASSLDPGQGAYF. The CDR3 DNA sequence: TGTGCCAGCAGTTTAGATCCGGGACAGGGGGCATACTTC.

V gene TRBV11-1 combines with J gene TRBJ2-2; D remains unclear. CDR3 length: 16 residues. V was clipped by 7 bases and J by 5 bases, with 20 bases between them. CDR1 and CDR2 from the germline V gene are SGHAT and FQDESV (reference sequence). The CDR3 DNA is TGTGCCAGCAAGGACGAAGCCGAAGGTTGGACCGGGGAGCTGTTTTTT. It translates to CASKDEAEGWTGELFF.

The chain recombines TRBV2 with TRBJ2-5, with D hard to call. Trimming cost V 8 bases and J 4 bases, with 14 bases left between them. The germline gives CDR1 SNHLY, CDR2 FYNNEI. This CDR3 comprises 13 residues. The CDR3 DNA reads as TGTGCCAGCTATGAGAACCGGGCAGAGACCCAGTACTTC. This translates into CASYENRAETQYF.

The rearrangement links TRBV14 to TRBJ2-2; 11 bases map to TRBD1. Germline lookup yields CDR1 SGHDN and CDR2 FVKESK. This CDR3 region has 19 residues. V trimming: 4 bases; J trimming: 1 base; junction bases outside the gene matches: 11. CDR3 nucleotides: TGTGCCAGCAGCCGACGGGACAGGGGGTCTAGCGAGAACACCGGGGAGCTGTTTTTT. This encodes CASSRRDRGSSENTGELFF.

This chain uses TRBV11-1 with TRBJ2-7; 7 bases are shared with TRBD1. J lost 3 bases, V lost 0 bases, and 2 bases had no gene match. CDR3 size: 14 residues. Germline V gene lookup returns CDR1 SGHAT and CDR2 FQDESV (reference sequence). The CDR3 sequence: CASSLAPGGYEQYF. The CDR3 DNA follows: TGTGCCAGCAGCTTAGCGCCAGGGGGCTACGAGCAGTACTTC.

Here the CDR3 DNA reads TGCGCCAGCAGCTTGGCCCTGGGAGGGTTCACTGAAGCTTTCTTT. Translating it yields CASSLALGGFTEAFF. The V gene is TRBV5-1, the J gene TRBJ1-1; no clear D. The CDR3 loop spans 15 amino acids. Germline CDR1 SGHRS, CDR2 YFSETQ. V was pared by 0 bases and J by 4 bases, with 13 bases between.

The gene calls are TRBV30 and TRBJ1-3; no definite D call. Germline V lookup: CDR1 GTSNPN, CDR2 SVGIG (reference sequence). The length of the CDR3 is 13 residues. V gave up 3 bases and J gave up 4 bases, with 10 bases separating them. CDR3 coding DNA: TGTGCCTGGAGCCCAGCCTGGGGAAACACCATATATTTT. Protein: CAWSPAWGNTIYF.